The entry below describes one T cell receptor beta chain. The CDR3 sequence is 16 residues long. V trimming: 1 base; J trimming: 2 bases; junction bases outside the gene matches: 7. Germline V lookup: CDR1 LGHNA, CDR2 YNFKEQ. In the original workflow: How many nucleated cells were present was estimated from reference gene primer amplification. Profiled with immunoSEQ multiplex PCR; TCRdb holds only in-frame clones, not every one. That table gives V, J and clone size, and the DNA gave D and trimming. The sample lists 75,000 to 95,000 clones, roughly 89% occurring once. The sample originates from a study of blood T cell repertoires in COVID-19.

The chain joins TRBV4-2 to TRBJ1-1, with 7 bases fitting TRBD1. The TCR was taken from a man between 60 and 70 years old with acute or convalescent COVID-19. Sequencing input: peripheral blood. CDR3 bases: TGTGCCAGCAGCCAAGGTGGACAGGTGTTAAACACTGAAGCTTTCTTT. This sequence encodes CASSQGGQVLNTEAFF.